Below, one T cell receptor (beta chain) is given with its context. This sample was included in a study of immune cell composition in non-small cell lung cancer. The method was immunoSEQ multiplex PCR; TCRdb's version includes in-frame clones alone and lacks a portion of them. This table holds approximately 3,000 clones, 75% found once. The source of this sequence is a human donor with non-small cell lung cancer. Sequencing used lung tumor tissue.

CDR3 bases: TGTGCCAGCAGCCCAACTAGCGGTCTAAACATTCAGTACTTC. This encodes CASSPTSGLNIQYF. The chain couples TRBV7-6 to TRBJ2-4; 8 nucleotides align to TRBD2. The CDR3 is 14 residues long. V shed 5 bases and J 6 bases; nucleotides not matched to a gene: 6. CDR1 is SGHVS and CDR2 is FNYEAQ in the germline V gene.